This is a list of T cell receptor beta chains from one sample in a study of blood T cell repertoires in COVID-19. Assay: immunoSEQ multiplex PCR; the TCRdb copy retains only in-frame clones and omits some. The repertoire has 100,000 or so clones, approximately 85% of them found once; the top ten carry around 6%. Sequenced: peripheral blood. These receptors all come from a woman between 55 and 75 years old with acute or convalescent COVID-19. Each CDR3 is given with its conserved first and last residue. A D gene is named only where the DNA matches it firmly. Clone size is stated in some rows and not others, as once, few, many or a class when expanded.

CDR3nt: TGCAGTGCTAGTCAGAGGAGAGCGGGAGGAACAGATACGCAGTATTTT
CDR3aa: CSASQRRAGGTDTQYF
v_gene: TRBV20-1
d_gene: TRBD2
abundance: NA
j_gene: TRBJ2-3

CDR3nt: TGTGCCAGCTCACCACCGGCTAGCGGGAGAGAGACCCAGTACTTC
CDR3aa: CASSPPASGRETQYF
v_gene: TRBV18
d_gene: TRBD2
abundance: NA
j_gene: TRBJ2-5

CDR3nt: TGTGCCAGCAACTTAGCGGGACCCACAGATACGCAGTATTTT
CDR3aa: CASNLAGPTDTQYF
v_gene: TRBV2
d_gene: TRBD2
abundance: NA
j_gene: TRBJ2-3

CDR3nt: TGTGCCAGTAGCTCAGACAGGGGAATTAACTATGGCTACACCTTC
CDR3aa: CASSSDRGINYGYTF
v_gene: TRBV19
d_gene: TRBD1
abundance: NA
j_gene: TRBJ1-2

CDR3nt: TGTGCCAGCAGCCAAGGGCGAGGGAATTCCTACAATGAGCAGTTCTTC
CDR3aa: CASSQGRGNSYNEQFF
v_gene: TRBV3-1/TRBV3-2
d_gene: NA
abundance: NA
j_gene: TRBJ2-1

CDR3nt: TGTGCCAGTAGTACGCAGGGCGTAATGAGTAACTATGGCTACACCTTC
CDR3aa: CASSTQGVMSNYGYTF
v_gene: TRBV19
d_gene: NA
abundance: NA
j_gene: TRBJ1-2

CDR3nt: TGTGCCAGCAGTCCCCTCCCGGGATCCAATGAAAAACTGTTTTTT
CDR3aa: CASSPLPGSNEKLFF
v_gene: TRBV25-1
d_gene: NA
abundance: once
j_gene: TRBJ1-4

CDR3nt: TGTGCCAGCAGCCCGGGACTAGCGGGAGAGGGAGATACGCAGTATTTT
CDR3aa: CASSPGLAGEGDTQYF
v_gene: TRBV7-9
d_gene: TRBD2
abundance: NA
j_gene: TRBJ2-3

CDR3nt: TGTGCCAGTAGCCTTGGACTAGCGGGGGACAATGAGCAGTTCTTC
CDR3aa: CASSLGLAGDNEQFF
v_gene: TRBV19
d_gene: TRBD2
abundance: NA
j_gene: TRBJ2-1

CDR3nt: TGTGCCAGCAGTGAGACGACAGGGGCTAACACTGAAGCTTTCTTT
CDR3aa: CASSETTGANTEAFF
v_gene: TRBV6-1
d_gene: TRBD1
abundance: NA
j_gene: TRBJ1-1

CDR3nt: TGTGCCAGCACCAGATGGGGGGATTCACCCCTCCACTTT
CDR3aa: CASTRWGDSPLHF
v_gene: TRBV5-4
d_gene: NA
abundance: NA
j_gene: TRBJ1-6

CDR3nt: TGTGCCTGGAGGGTGGCAGAGAACACTGAAGCTTTCTTT
CDR3aa: CAWRVAENTEAFF
v_gene: TRBV30
d_gene: NA
abundance: NA
j_gene: TRBJ1-1

CDR3nt: TGTGCCAGTAAGGAGTCTGATCTGAATCAGCCCCAGCATTTT
CDR3aa: CASKESDLNQPQHF
v_gene: TRBV19
d_gene: NA
abundance: NA
j_gene: TRBJ1-5

CDR3nt: TGTGCCAGCAGCCAAGTAACAACAGGGGAGAAGCAGTTCTTC
CDR3aa: CASSQVTTGEKQFF
v_gene: TRBV3-1/TRBV3-2
d_gene: TRBD1
abundance: NA
j_gene: TRBJ2-1

CDR3nt: TGTGCCAGCTCACCACCGGGGGCAGAGCAGTTCTTC
CDR3aa: CASSPPGAEQFF
v_gene: TRBV18
d_gene: NA
abundance: NA
j_gene: TRBJ2-1

CDR3nt: TGTGCCAGCAGTTTCCGACAGTACACTGAAGCTTTCTTT
CDR3aa: CASSFRQYTEAFF
v_gene: TRBV6-5
d_gene: NA
abundance: NA
j_gene: TRBJ1-1

CDR3nt: TGTGCCAGCAGTGAATTCCCGGGGGTCGTCAGATCACCCCTCCACTTT
CDR3aa: CASSEFPGVVRSPLHF
v_gene: TRBV6-1
d_gene: NA
abundance: once
j_gene: TRBJ1-6

CDR3nt: TGTGCCAGCAGTGAGAGACAACTGAACACTGAAGCTTTCTTT
CDR3aa: CASSERQLNTEAFF
v_gene: TRBV2
d_gene: NA
abundance: NA
j_gene: TRBJ1-1

CDR3nt: TGCGCCAGCAGCTTGGCCGCAACTAGCGGCAATGAGCAGTTCTTC
CDR3aa: CASSLAATSGNEQFF
v_gene: TRBV5-1
d_gene: TRBD2
abundance: NA
j_gene: TRBJ2-1

CDR3nt: TGTGCCAGCAGTGAAGCGCTTCGGGGGGGTAGCCAAGAGACCCAGTACTTC
CDR3aa: CASSEALRGGSQETQYF
v_gene: TRBV6-1
d_gene: TRBD2
abundance: NA
j_gene: TRBJ2-5

CDR3nt: TGTGCCAGCAGTTTACACTCCAATGAAAAACTGTTTTTT
CDR3aa: CASSLHSNEKLFF
v_gene: TRBV12-3/TRBV12-4
d_gene: NA
abundance: NA
j_gene: TRBJ1-4

CDR3nt: TGTGCCAGCAGCCCAGTGGGGGCAGACACCATATATTTT
CDR3aa: CASSPVGADTIYF
v_gene: TRBV5-5
d_gene: NA
abundance: once
j_gene: TRBJ1-3

CDR3nt: TGTGCCAGCAGCCCCGCGTGGGTAGGGGGTAGAGAGACCCAGTACTTC
CDR3aa: CASSPAWVGGRETQYF
v_gene: TRBV28
d_gene: NA
abundance: NA
j_gene: TRBJ2-5

CDR3nt: TGTGCCAGCAGTCTAGCGTTAGGGAGGGCCGGCGAGCAGTTCTTC
CDR3aa: CASSLALGRAGEQFF
v_gene: TRBV6-5
d_gene: TRBD2
abundance: NA
j_gene: TRBJ2-1

CDR3nt: TGTGCCAGCAGGCGGACAGGGGGCAATCAGCCCCAGCATTTT
CDR3aa: CASRRTGGNQPQHF
v_gene: TRBV27
d_gene: TRBD1
abundance: NA
j_gene: TRBJ1-5

CDR3nt: TGTGCCAGTAGTCCTACCGGGACACCTAACTATGGCTACACCTTC
CDR3aa: CASSPTGTPNYGYTF
v_gene: TRBV19
d_gene: NA
abundance: NA
j_gene: TRBJ1-2

CDR3nt: TGTGCCAGCAGTTTATTCGACAGGGGCGAGCAGTACTTC
CDR3aa: CASSLFDRGEQYF
v_gene: TRBV28
d_gene: TRBD1
abundance: NA
j_gene: TRBJ2-7

CDR3nt: TGTGCCAGCAGCTTAGTCAGGGGATTCAGCACTGAAGCTTTCTTT
CDR3aa: CASSLVRGFSTEAFF
v_gene: TRBV11-3
d_gene: NA
abundance: NA
j_gene: TRBJ1-1

CDR3nt: TGTGCCAGCAGTCAAAAGACAGCGAACACCGGGGAGCTGTTTTTT
CDR3aa: CASSQKTANTGELFF
v_gene: TRBV3-1/TRBV3-2
d_gene: NA
abundance: NA
j_gene: TRBJ2-2

CDR3nt: TGTGCCAGCAGCCGTCCGGGCTCCGGGGGGGAGCAGTACTTC
CDR3aa: CASSRPGSGGEQYF
v_gene: TRBV5-5
d_gene: TRBD2
abundance: NA
j_gene: TRBJ2-7

CDR3nt: TGTGCCAGCACGACTTTCAATGAGCAGTTCTTC
CDR3aa: CASTTFNEQFF
v_gene: TRBV2
d_gene: NA
abundance: NA
j_gene: TRBJ2-1

CDR3nt: TGTGCCAGCAGCCTTAGCCGGACAGGGAGGGAGACCCAGTACTTC
CDR3aa: CASSLSRTGRETQYF
v_gene: TRBV7-9
d_gene: TRBD1
abundance: NA
j_gene: TRBJ2-5

CDR3nt: TGTGCCAGCAGCCCGGGACATAGCATGTTTGAAGCTTTCTTT
CDR3aa: CASSPGHSMFEAFF
v_gene: TRBV7-9
d_gene: NA
abundance: NA
j_gene: TRBJ1-1

CDR3nt: TGTGCCAGCAGTGAATCCGCGGGCCGAGAGGGCGGGGAGCTGTTTTTT
CDR3aa: CASSESAGREGGELFF
v_gene: TRBV2
d_gene: NA
abundance: NA
j_gene: TRBJ2-2

CDR3nt: TGTGCCAGCAGTGGGACAGCGAACACTGAAGCTTTCTTT
CDR3aa: CASSGTANTEAFF
v_gene: TRBV2
d_gene: NA
abundance: NA
j_gene: TRBJ1-1

CDR3nt: TGTGCCACCAGTGACCCCGCCACGGGCAATCAGCCCCAGCATTTT
CDR3aa: CATSDPATGNQPQHF
v_gene: TRBV24-1
d_gene: NA
abundance: NA
j_gene: TRBJ1-5

CDR3nt: TGTGCCAGCAAATCTTGGGGACAGACGAACACCGGGGAGCTGTTTTTT
CDR3aa: CASKSWGQTNTGELFF
v_gene: TRBV3-1/TRBV3-2
d_gene: TRBD1
abundance: NA
j_gene: TRBJ2-2

CDR3nt: TGTGCCAGCAGCGTCTACGACAGGGGGGGAATCTATGGCTACACCTTC
CDR3aa: CASSVYDRGGIYGYTF
v_gene: TRBV9
d_gene: TRBD1
abundance: NA
j_gene: TRBJ1-2

CDR3nt: TGTGCCAGCAGTCCCTCTGGAGGGGGCGCGGGGGGCTACACCTTC
CDR3aa: CASSPSGGGAGGYTF
v_gene: TRBV7-9
d_gene: TRBD1
abundance: NA
j_gene: TRBJ1-2

CDR3nt: TGTGCCAGCAGTTTCTTTCGGTCAGATACGCAGTATTTT
CDR3aa: CASSFFRSDTQYF
v_gene: TRBV12-3/TRBV12-4
d_gene: NA
abundance: NA
j_gene: TRBJ2-3

CDR3nt: TGTGCCAGCAGTCCAGGGAATTCACCCCTCCACTTT
CDR3aa: CASSPGNSPLHF
v_gene: TRBV6-6
d_gene: NA
abundance: NA
j_gene: TRBJ1-6

CDR3nt: TGTGCCAGCAGTTCTGGGGGAGGCAGCACAGATACGCAGTATTTT
CDR3aa: CASSSGGGSTDTQYF
v_gene: TRBV6-2/TRBV6-3
d_gene: NA
abundance: once
j_gene: TRBJ2-3

CDR3nt: TGTGCCAGCAGTACGGGGAGGGGCTACAATGAGCAGTTCTTC
CDR3aa: CASSTGRGYNEQFF
v_gene: TRBV6-5
d_gene: TRBD2
abundance: NA
j_gene: TRBJ2-1

CDR3nt: TGCGCCAGCAGCTCTAGGACTAGCGGATTGAACACCGGGGAGCTGTTTTTT
CDR3aa: CASSSRTSGLNTGELFF
v_gene: TRBV5-1
d_gene: TRBD2
abundance: once
j_gene: TRBJ2-2

CDR3nt: TGTGCCAGCAGCTCCCAGGGGGGCTACGAGCAGTACTTC
CDR3aa: CASSSQGGYEQYF
v_gene: TRBV7-3
d_gene: NA
abundance: NA
j_gene: TRBJ2-7

CDR3nt: TGTGCCAGCAGTACTCCGGACAGGGACGGCCAGCCCCAGCATTTT
CDR3aa: CASSTPDRDGQPQHF
v_gene: TRBV28
d_gene: TRBD1
abundance: NA
j_gene: TRBJ1-5

CDR3nt: TGTGCCAGCTCACCACTGGACAGTTACACCGGGGAGCTGTTTTTT
CDR3aa: CASSPLDSYTGELFF
v_gene: TRBV18
d_gene: NA
abundance: once
j_gene: TRBJ2-2

CDR3nt: TGTGCCAGCAGTGAAGCGATAATCCGCACTAGCGGGACCTACGAGCAGTACTTC
CDR3aa: CASSEAIIRTSGTYEQYF
v_gene: TRBV6-1
d_gene: TRBD2
abundance: NA
j_gene: TRBJ2-7

CDR3nt: TGTGCCAGCAGCGTAGCCGGACTAGCGAGCGGAGGGAAAAACATTCAGTACTTC
CDR3aa: CASSVAGLASGGKNIQYF
v_gene: TRBV9
d_gene: TRBD2
abundance: NA
j_gene: TRBJ2-4